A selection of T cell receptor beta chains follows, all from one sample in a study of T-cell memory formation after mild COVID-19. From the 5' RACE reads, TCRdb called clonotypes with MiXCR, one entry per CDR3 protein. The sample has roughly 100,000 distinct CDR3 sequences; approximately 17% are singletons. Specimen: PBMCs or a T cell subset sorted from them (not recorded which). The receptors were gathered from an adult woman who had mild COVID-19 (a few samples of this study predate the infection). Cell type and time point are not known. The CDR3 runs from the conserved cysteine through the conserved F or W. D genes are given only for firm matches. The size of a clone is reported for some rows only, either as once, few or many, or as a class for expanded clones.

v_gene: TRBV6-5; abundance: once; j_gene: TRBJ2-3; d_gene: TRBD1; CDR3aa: CASSITGARTDTQYF; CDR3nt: TGTGCCAGCAGTATCACAGGGGCAAGAACAGATACGCAGTATTTT
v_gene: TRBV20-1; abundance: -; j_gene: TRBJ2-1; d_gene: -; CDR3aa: CSAREVGGLAYNEQFF; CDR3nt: TGCAGTGCTAGAGAGGTCGGCGGGTTAGCCTACAATGAGCAGTTCTTC
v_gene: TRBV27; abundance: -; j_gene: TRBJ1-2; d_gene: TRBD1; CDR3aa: CASSPGQGYGYTF; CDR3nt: TGTGCCAGCAGTCCCGGACAGGGGTATGGCTACACCTTC
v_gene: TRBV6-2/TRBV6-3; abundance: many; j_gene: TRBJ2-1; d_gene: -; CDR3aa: CASSRPAVDSTRVTIEQFF; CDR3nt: TGTGCCAGCAGTCGGCCCGCCGTCGACAGCACCAGGGTAACAATTGAGCAGTTCTTC
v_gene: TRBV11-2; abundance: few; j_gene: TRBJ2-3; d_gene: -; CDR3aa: CASSHARGSTDTQYF; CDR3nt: TGTGCCAGCAGCCACGCCCGGGGGAGCACAGATACGCAGTATTTT
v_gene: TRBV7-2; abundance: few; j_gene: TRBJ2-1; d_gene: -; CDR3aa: CASSLEDDGENDEQFF; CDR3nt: TGTGCCAGCAGCTTAGAGGACGATGGGGAGAACGATGAGCAGTTCTTC
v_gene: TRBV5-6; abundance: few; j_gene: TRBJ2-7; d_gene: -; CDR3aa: CASSDGVVYEQYF; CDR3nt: TGTGCCAGCAGCGACGGGGTGGTCTACGAGCAGTACTTC
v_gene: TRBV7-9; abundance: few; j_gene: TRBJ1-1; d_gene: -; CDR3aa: CASSTQVGEAFF; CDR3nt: TGTGCCAGCAGCACCCAGGTGGGTGAAGCTTTCTTT
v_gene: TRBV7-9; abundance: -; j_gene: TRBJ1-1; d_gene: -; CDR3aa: CASNQGRTEAFF; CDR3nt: TGTGCCAGCAACCAAGGACGCACTGAAGCTTTCTTT
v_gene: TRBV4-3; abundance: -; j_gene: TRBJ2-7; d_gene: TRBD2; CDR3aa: CASSQEIDASGFYEQYF; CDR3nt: TGCGCCAGCAGCCAAGAAATCGACGCTAGCGGCTTCTACGAGCAGTACTTC
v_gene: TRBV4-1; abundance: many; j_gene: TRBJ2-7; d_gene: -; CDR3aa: CASSQVSPMGVYEQYF; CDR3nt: TGCGCCAGCAGCCAAGTTTCTCCGATGGGGGTTTACGAGCAGTACTTC
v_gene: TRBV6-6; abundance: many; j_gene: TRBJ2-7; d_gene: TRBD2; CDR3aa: CASSYSGTSGGSSTYEQYF; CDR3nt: TGTGCCAGCAGTTACTCCGGGACTAGCGGGGGGTCCTCAACCTACGAGCAGTACTTC
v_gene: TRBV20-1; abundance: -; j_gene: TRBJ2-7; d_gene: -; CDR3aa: CSAENSYEQYF; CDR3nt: TGCAGTGCTGAAAACAGCTACGAGCAGTACTTC
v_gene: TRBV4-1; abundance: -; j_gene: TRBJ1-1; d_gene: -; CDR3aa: CASSQRAGGYTEAFF; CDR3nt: TGCGCCAGCAGCCAGAGGGCGGGCGGTTACACTGAAGCTTTCTTT
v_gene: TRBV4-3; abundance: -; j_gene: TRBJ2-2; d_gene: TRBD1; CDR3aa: CASSQVPGQCWTGELFF; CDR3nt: TGCGCCAGCAGCCAAGTCCCGGGACAGTGTTGGACCGGGGAGCTGTTTTTT
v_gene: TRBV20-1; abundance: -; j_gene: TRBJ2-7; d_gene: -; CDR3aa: CSARDVAVAYEQYF; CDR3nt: TGCAGTGCTAGAGACGTAGCGGTAGCCTACGAGCAGTACTTC
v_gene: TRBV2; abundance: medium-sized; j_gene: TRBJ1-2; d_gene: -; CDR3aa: CASTMTASSYGYTF; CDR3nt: TGTGCCAGCACCATGACAGCCTCGTCCTATGGCTACACCTTC
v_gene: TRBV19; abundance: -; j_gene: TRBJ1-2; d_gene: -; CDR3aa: CASSISAYGYTF; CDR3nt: TGTGCCAGTAGTATTTCAGCTTATGGCTACACCTTC
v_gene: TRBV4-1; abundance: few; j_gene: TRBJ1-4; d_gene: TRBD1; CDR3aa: CASSHPDRANEKLFF; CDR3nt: TGCGCCAGCAGCCATCCCGACAGGGCTAATGAAAAACTGTTTTTT
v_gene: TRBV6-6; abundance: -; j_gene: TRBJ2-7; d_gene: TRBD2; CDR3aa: CASSYSSLAGGPVYEQYF; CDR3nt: TGTGCCAGCAGTTACAGTAGTCTAGCGGGGGGGCCGGTCTACGAGCAGTACTTC
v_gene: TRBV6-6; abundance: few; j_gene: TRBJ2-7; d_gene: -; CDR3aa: CASSYPHTDYHYEQYF; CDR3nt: TGTGCCAGCAGTTACCCACATACGGACTACCACTACGAGCAGTACTTC
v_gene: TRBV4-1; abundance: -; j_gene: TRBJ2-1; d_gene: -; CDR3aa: CASSQNLGGGGEQFF; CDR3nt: TGCGCCAGCAGCCAAAATCTGGGTGGGGGTGGTGAGCAGTTCTTC
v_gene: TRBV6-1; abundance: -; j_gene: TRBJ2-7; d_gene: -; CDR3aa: CASRIRDSLYEQYF; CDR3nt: TGTGCCAGCAGGATCCGGGACTCACTCTACGAGCAGTACTTC
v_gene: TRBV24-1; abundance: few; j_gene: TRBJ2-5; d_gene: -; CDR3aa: CATSRGGQETQYF; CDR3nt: TGTGCCACCAGTCGAGGGGGGCAAGAGACCCAGTACTTC
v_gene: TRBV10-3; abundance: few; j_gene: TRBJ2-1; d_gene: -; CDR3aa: CAISVGLGSSYNEQFF; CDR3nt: TGTGCCATCAGTGTCGGTCTGGGCAGCTCCTACAATGAGCAGTTCTTC
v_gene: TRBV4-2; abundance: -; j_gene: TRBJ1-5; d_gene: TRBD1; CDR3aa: CASSQVEGAGQPQHF; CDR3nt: TGTGCCAGCAGCCAAGTAGAGGGGGCTGGACAGCCCCAGCATTTT
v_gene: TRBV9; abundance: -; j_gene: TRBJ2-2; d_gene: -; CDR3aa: CASSDSGTGTPGSCFF; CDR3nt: -
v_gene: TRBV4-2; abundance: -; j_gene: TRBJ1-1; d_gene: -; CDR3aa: CASSQEIGLNYNTESFF; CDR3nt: TGTGCCAGCAGCCAGGAAATTGGACTCAATTACAACACTGAATCTTTCTTT
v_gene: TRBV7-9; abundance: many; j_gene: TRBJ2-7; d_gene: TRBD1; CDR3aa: CASSLPGQDEQYF; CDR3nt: TGTGCCAGCAGCTTACCAGGACAGGACGAGCAGTACTTC
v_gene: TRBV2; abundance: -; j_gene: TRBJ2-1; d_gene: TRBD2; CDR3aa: CASSESSGRPNEQFF; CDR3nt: TGTGCCAGCAGTGAGTCCAGCGGGAGACCTAATGAGCAGTTCTTC
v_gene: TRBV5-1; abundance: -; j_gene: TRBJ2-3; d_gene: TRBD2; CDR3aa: CASSAPALAGELQRTQYF; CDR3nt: TGCGCCAGCAGCGCCCCGGCATTGGCGGGAGAACTACAGAGGACGCAGTATTTT
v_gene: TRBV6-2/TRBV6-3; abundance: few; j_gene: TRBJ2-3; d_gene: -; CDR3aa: CASSYSVRTTDTQYF; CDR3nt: TGTGCCAGCAGTTACTCGGTCCGGACAACAGATACGCAGTATTTT
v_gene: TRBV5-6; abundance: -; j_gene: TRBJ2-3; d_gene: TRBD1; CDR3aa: CASRWTRTGGTDTQYF; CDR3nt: TGTGCCAGCAGATGGACCCGGACAGGAGGAACAGATACGCAGTATTTT
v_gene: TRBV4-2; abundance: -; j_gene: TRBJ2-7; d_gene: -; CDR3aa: CACSQAGGGYEQYF; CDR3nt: TGTGCCTGCAGCCAAGCCGGGGGCGGCTACGAGCAGTACTTC
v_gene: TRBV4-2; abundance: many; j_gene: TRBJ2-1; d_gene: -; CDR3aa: CASSTDIYNEQFF; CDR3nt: TGTGCCAGCAGCACGGACATTTACAATGAGCAGTTCTTC
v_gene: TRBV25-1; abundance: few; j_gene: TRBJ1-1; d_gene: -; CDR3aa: CASSEGEVYTEAFF; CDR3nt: TGTGCCAGCAGTGAAGGCGAAGTCTACACTGAAGCTTTCTTT
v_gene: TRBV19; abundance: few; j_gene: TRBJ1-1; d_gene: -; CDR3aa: CASSIASTVNTEAFF; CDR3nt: TGTGCCAGTAGTATAGCATCTACAGTGAACACTGAAGCTTTCTTT
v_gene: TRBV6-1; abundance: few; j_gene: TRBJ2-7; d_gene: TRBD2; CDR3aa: CASSYSSGGTYEQYF; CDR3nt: TGTGCCAGCAGCTATTCTAGCGGGGGTACCTACGAGCAGTACTTC
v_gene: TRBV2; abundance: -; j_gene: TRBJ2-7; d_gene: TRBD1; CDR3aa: CASWDSSSYEQYF; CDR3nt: TGTGCCAGCTGGGACAGTAGCTCCTACGAGCAGTACTTC
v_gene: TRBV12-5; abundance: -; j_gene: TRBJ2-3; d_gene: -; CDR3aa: CASGLSGSVDTQYF; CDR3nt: TGTGCTAGTGGTTTGTCCGGGAGTGTTGATACGCAGTATTTT
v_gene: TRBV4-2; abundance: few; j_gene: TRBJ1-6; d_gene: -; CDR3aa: CASSPSKGINSPLHF; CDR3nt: TGTGCCAGCAGCCCCTCAAAGGGGATCAATTCACCCCTCCACTTT
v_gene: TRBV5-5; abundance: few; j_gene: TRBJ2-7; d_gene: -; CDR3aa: CASSLIGYEQYF; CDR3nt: TGTGCCAGCAGCTTGATTGGCTACGAGCAGTACTTC
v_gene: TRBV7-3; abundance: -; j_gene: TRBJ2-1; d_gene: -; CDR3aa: CASRGFSNEQFF; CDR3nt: TGTGCCAGCAGAGGTTTCAGCAATGAGCAGTTCTTC
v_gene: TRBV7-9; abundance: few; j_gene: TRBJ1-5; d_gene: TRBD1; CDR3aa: CASSGDSLNQPQHF; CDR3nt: TGTGCCAGCAGCGGGGACAGTCTCAATCAGCCCCAGCATTTT
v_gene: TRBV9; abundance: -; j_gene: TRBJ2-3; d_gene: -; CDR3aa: CASSPGSLDTQYF; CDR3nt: TGTGCCAGCAGCCCCGGATCGCTAGATACGCAGTATTTT
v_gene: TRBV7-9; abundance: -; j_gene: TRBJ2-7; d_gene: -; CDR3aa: CASSLGEASRRSEQYF; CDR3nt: TGTGCCAGCAGCTTAGGGGAAGCTTCCAGGCGGTCCGAGCAGTACTTC
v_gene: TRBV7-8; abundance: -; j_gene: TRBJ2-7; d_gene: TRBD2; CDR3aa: CASSLDRLAGGYEQYF; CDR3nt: TGTGCCAGCAGCTTGGATCGACTAGCCGGGGGCTACGAGCAGTACTTC
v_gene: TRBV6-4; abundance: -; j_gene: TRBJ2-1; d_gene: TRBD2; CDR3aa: CASSEAVGRAWNEQFF; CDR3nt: TGTGCCAGCAGTGAGGCTGTCGGGAGGGCCTGGAATGAGCAGTTCTTC
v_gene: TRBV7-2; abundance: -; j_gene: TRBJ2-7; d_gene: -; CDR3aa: CASSMGQGVSYEQYF; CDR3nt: TGTGCCAGCAGCATGGGCCAGGGCGTTAGTTACGAGCAGTACTTC
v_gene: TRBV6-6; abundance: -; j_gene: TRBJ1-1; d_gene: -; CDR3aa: CASSYSRDTEAFF; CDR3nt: TGTGCCAGCAGTTACTCCAGGGACACTGAAGCTTTCTTT
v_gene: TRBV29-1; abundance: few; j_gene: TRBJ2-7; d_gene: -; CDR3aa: CSAPRGPRFHTYEQYF; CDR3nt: TGCAGCGCCCCCAGAGGTCCAAGGTTCCACACCTACGAGCAGTACTTC
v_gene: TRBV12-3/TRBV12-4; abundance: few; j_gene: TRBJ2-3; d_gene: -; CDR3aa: CASSSTVFTDTQYF; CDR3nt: TGTGCCAGCAGTTCCACGGTCTTCACAGATACGCAGTATTTT
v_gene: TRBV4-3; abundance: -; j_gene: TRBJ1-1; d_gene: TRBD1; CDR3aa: CASSQSTGTANTEAFF; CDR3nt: TGCGCCAGCAGCCAATCTACCGGGACAGCGAACACTGAAGCTTTCTTT
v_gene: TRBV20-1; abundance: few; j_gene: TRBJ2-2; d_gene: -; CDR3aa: CSASPGFTGELFF; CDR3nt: TGCAGTGCTAGTCCCGGGTTCACCGGGGAGCTGTTTTTT
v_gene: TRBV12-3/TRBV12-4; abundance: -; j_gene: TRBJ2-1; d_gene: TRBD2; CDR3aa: CASSHRGVSYNEQFF; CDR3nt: TGTGCCAGCAGTCACCGGGGGGTATCCTACAATGAGCAGTTCTTC
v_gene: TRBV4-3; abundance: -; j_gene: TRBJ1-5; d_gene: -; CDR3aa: CASSAGKYSNQPQHF; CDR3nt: TGCGCCAGCAGCGCAGGAAAATATAGCAATCAGCCCCAGCATTTT
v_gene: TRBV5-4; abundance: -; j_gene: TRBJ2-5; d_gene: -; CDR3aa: CASSWVGNQETQYF; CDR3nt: TGTGCCAGCAGCTGGGTCGGCAACCAAGAGACCCAGTACTTC
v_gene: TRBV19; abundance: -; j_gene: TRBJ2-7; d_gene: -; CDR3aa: CASSIFDEQYF; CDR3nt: TGTGCCAGTAGTATTTTCGACGAGCAGTACTTC
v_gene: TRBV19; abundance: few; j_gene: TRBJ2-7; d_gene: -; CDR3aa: CASRNRDSTYEQYF; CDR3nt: TGTGCCAGTCGAAACCGGGACTCTACCTACGAGCAGTACTTC